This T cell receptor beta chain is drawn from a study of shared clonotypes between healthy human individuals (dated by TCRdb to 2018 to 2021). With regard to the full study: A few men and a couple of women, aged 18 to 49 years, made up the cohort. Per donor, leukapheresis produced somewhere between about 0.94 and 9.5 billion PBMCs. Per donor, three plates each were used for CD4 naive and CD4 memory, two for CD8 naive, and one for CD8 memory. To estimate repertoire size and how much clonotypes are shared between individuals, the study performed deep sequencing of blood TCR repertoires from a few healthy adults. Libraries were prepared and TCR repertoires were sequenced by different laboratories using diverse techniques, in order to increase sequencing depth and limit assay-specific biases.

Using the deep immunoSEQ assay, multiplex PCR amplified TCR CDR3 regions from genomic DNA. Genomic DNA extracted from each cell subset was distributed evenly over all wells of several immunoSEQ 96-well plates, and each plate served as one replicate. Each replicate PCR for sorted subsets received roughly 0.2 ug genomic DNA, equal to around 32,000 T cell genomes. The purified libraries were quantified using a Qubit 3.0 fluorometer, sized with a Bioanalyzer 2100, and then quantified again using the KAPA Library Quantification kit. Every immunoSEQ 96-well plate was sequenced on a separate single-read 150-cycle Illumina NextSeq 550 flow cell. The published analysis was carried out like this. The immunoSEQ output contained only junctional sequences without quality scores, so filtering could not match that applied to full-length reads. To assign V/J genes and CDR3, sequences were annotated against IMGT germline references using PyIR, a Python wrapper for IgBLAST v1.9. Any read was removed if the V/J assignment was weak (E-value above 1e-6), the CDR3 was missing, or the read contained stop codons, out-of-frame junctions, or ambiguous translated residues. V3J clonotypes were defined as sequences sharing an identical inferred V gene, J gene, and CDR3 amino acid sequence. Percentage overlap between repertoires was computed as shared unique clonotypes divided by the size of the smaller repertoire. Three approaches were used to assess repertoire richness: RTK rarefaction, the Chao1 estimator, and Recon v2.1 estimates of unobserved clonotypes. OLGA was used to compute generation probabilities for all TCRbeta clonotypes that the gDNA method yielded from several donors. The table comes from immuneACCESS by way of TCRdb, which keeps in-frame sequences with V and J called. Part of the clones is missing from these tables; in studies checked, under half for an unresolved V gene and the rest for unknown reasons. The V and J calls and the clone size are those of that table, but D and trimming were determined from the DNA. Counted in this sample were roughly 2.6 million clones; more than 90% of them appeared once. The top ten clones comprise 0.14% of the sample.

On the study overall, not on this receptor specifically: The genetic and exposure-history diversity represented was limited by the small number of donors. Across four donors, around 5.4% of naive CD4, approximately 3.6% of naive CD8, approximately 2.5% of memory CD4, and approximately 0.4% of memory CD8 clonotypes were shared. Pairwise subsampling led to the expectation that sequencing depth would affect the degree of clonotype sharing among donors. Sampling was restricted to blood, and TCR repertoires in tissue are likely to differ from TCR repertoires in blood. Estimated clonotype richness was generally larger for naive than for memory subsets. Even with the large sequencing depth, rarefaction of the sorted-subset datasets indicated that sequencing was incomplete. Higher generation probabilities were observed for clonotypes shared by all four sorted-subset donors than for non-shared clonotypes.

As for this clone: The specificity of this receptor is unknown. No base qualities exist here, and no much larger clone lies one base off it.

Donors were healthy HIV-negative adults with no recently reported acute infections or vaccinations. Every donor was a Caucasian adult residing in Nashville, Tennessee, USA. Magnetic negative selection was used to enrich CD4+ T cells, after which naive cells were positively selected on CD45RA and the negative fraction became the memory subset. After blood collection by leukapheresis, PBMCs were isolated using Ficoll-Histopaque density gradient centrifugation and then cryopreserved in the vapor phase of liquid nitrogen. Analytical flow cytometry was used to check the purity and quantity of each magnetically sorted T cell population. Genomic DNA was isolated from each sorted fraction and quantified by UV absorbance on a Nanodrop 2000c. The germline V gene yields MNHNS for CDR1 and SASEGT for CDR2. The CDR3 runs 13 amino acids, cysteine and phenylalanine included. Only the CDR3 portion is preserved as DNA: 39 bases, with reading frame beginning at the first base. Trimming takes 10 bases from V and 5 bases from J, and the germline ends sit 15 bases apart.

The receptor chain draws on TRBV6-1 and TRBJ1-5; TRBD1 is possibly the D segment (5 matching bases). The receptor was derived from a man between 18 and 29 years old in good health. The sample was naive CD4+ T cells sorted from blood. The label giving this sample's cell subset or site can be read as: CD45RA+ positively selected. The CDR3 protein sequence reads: CATRRQPDQPQHF. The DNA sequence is TGTGCCACCCGACGACAGCCCGATCAGCCCCAGCATTTT.